This is a list of T cell receptor beta chains from one sample in a study of beta chain features in type 1 diabetes. Only in-frame clones appear in the TCRdb table, and some are missing; sequencing was by immunoSEQ multiplex PCR. The profile covers a few hundred thousand clones, with 10% to 15% appearing a single time and 0.008% to 0.011% taken by the ten largest. Sequencing was performed on naive CD4+ T cells from blood. The receptors here all came from a woman younger than 35 with type 1 diabetes. CDR3s include the opening cysteine and the closing phenylalanine or tryptophan. Each record gives: CDR3 length, clone size, D gene, V gene, J gene, CDR3 protein, CDR3 DNA. A D gene is named only where the DNA matches it firmly. The size entry is marked missing in some rows and otherwise reads once, few, many or a size class.

len: 15; abundance: few; d_gene: TRBD1; v_gene: TRBV4-3; j_gene: TRBJ1-1; CDR3aa: CASSQKEDRDTEAFF; CDR3nt: TGCGCCAGCAGCCAAAAAGAGGACAGGGACACTGAAGCTTTCTTT
len: 15; abundance: few; d_gene: .; v_gene: TRBV18; j_gene: TRBJ2-1; CDR3aa: CASSELSQRGNEQFF; CDR3nt: TGTGCCAGCTCCGAGCTTTCTCAAAGGGGAAATGAGCAGTTCTTC
len: 16; abundance: .; d_gene: TRBD1; v_gene: TRBV7-2; j_gene: TRBJ2-6; CDR3aa: CASSLGTGSGANVLTF; CDR3nt: TGTGCCAGCAGCTTAGGGACAGGATCAGGGGCCAACGTCCTGACTTTC
len: 13; abundance: few; d_gene: TRBD2; v_gene: TRBV28; j_gene: TRBJ2-1; CDR3aa: CASTVAGVTTQFF; CDR3nt: TGTGCCAGCACCGTAGCGGGAGTAACCACGCAGTTCTTC
len: 17; abundance: few; d_gene: .; v_gene: TRBV7-2; j_gene: TRBJ1-5; CDR3aa: CASSFAPRGGRIQPQHF; CDR3nt: TGTGCCAGCAGCTTCGCACCACGGGGGGGGCGCATTCAGCCCCAGCATTTT
len: 18; abundance: few; d_gene: TRBD2; v_gene: TRBV7-2; j_gene: TRBJ2-1; CDR3aa: CASSLATSGTSGVNEQFF; CDR3nt: TGTGCCAGCAGCTTAGCTACCTCCGGGACTAGCGGGGTTAATGAGCAGTTCTTC
len: 16; abundance: few; d_gene: TRBD2; v_gene: TRBV7-2; j_gene: TRBJ2-3; CDR3aa: CASSGLTSGNLDTQYF; CDR3nt: TGTGCCAGCAGCGGTCTAACTAGCGGGAACTTGGATACGCAGTATTTT
len: 14; abundance: few; d_gene: .; v_gene: TRBV7-9; j_gene: TRBJ2-1; CDR3aa: CASADINSYNEQFF; CDR3nt: TGTGCCAGCGCCGACATCAACTCCTACAATGAGCAGTTCTTC
len: 14; abundance: .; d_gene: .; v_gene: TRBV5-1; j_gene: TRBJ1-1; CDR3aa: CASSLFQVNTEAFF; CDR3nt: TGCGCCAGCAGCTTGTTTCAGGTGAACACTGAAGCTTTCTTT
len: 15; abundance: .; d_gene: .; v_gene: TRBV25-1; j_gene: TRBJ2-5; CDR3aa: CASSDVTRLEETQYF; CDR3nt: TGTGCCAGCAGTGATGTTACCCGCCTGGAGGAGACCCAGTACTTC
len: 13; abundance: few; d_gene: .; v_gene: TRBV29-1; j_gene: TRBJ1-5; CDR3aa: CSVVWGLNQPQHF; CDR3nt: TGCAGCGTTGTGTGGGGGCTTAATCAGCCCCAGCATTTT
len: 14; abundance: .; d_gene: TRBD1; v_gene: TRBV5-1; j_gene: TRBJ2-3; CDR3aa: CASSKTGEGDTQYF; CDR3nt: TGCGCCAGCAGCAAAACAGGGGAAGGAGATACGCAGTATTTT
len: 13; abundance: .; d_gene: .; v_gene: TRBV18; j_gene: TRBJ1-2; CDR3aa: CASSPDGDYGYTF; CDR3nt: TGTGCCAGCTCACCCGACGGGGACTATGGCTACACCTTC
len: 13; abundance: few; d_gene: .; v_gene: TRBV6-5; j_gene: TRBJ2-7; CDR3aa: CATENTLGLEQYF; CDR3nt: TGTGCCACCGAAAACACGTTAGGACTGGAGCAGTACTTC
len: 11; abundance: few; d_gene: .; v_gene: TRBV19; j_gene: TRBJ2-1; CDR3aa: CASSMRDEQFF; CDR3nt: TGTGCCAGTAGTATGCGCGATGAGCAGTTCTTC
len: 14; abundance: few; d_gene: TRBD1; v_gene: TRBV28; j_gene: TRBJ1-2; CDR3aa: CASSPGQNLKGYTF; CDR3nt: TGTGCCAGCAGTCCGGGACAGAACCTAAAGGGCTACACCTTC
len: 15; abundance: .; d_gene: TRBD2; v_gene: TRBV5-4; j_gene: TRBJ2-2; CDR3aa: CASSPGTSYTGELFF; CDR3nt: TGTGCCAGCAGCCCCGGGACTAGCTATACCGGGGAGCTGTTTTTT
len: 14; abundance: few; d_gene: TRBD2; v_gene: TRBV30; j_gene: TRBJ2-1; CDR3aa: CAWTLAGVGNEQFF; CDR3nt: TGTGCCTGGACCCTAGCGGGAGTGGGGAATGAGCAGTTCTTC
len: 12; abundance: .; d_gene: .; v_gene: TRBV2; j_gene: TRBJ1-2; CDR3aa: CASSDGIRGYTF; CDR3nt: TGTGCCAGCAGTGACGGTATTAGAGGCTACACCTTC
len: 13; abundance: .; d_gene: .; v_gene: TRBV2; j_gene: TRBJ1-5; CDR3aa: CASTRGREQPQHF; CDR3nt: TGTGCCAGCACTCGAGGGAGAGAGCAGCCCCAGCATTTT
len: 13; abundance: once; d_gene: TRBD1; v_gene: TRBV11-2; j_gene: TRBJ2-7; CDR3aa: CASSLTRDRLTYF; CDR3nt: TGTGCCAGCAGCTTAACCCGGGACAGGTTGACGTACTTC
len: 13; abundance: few; d_gene: .; v_gene: TRBV18; j_gene: TRBJ2-2; CDR3aa: CASSLMETGELFF; CDR3nt: TGTGCCAGCTCACTCATGGAGACCGGGGAGCTGTTTTTT